The clone carrying this T cell receptor (beta chain) showed up just once. These data come from a study of control samples from healthy donors and cancer patients. The CDR3 covers 15 residues. V shed 2 bases and J 1 base; nucleotides not matched to a gene: 2. The germline CDR1 and CDR2 sequences are SGHDT and YYEEEE. The data were produced by immunoSEQ multiplex PCR, yet TCRdb's version contains in-frame clones alone and is incomplete. The data hold 89,000 or so clones, with 87% observed a single time. This clonotype originated in a man aged 50-59 years in good health. The chain employs TRBV5-6 and TRBJ2-3, with 9 bases fitting TRBD2. Material: blood. The CDR3 nucleotides are TGTGCCAGCAGCTTCGGCGGGAGGGGCACAGATACGCAGTATTTT. It is translated as CASSFGGRGTDTQYF. Full variable domain (outside the CDR3, taken from reference TRBV5-6 and TRBJ2-3): DAGVTQSPTHLIKTRGQQVTLRCSPKSGHDTVSWYQQALGQGPQFIFQYYEEEERQRGNFPDRFSGHQFPNYSSELNVNALLLGDSALYLCASSFGGRGTDTQYFGPGTRLTVL.